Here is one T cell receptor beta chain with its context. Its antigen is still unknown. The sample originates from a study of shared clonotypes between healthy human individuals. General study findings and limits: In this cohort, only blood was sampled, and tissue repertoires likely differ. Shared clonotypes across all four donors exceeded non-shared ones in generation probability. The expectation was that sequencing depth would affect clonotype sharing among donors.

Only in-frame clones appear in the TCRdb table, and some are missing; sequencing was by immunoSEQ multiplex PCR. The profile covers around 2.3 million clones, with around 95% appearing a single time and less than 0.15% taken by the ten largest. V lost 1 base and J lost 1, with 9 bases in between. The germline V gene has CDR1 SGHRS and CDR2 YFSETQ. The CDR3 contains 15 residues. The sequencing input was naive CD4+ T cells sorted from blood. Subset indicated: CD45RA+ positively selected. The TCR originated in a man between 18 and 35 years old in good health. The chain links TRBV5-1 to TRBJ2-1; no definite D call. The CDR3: CASSLFRESYNEQFF. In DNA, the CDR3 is TGCGCCAGCAGCTTGTTTCGAGAATCCTACAATGAGCAGTTCTTC.